The subject of this entry is one T cell receptor beta chain. Its specificity is unknown. A multiplex PCR was run with 60 Vbeta primers and 13 Jbeta primers. Measured with immunoSEQ multiplex PCR; TCRdb has only the in-frame clones, and not every one. The table shows 86,000 or so clones, with about four fifths occurring only once. These data are taken from a study of cytomegalovirus exposure and HLA in healthy donors. Study results and limitations: TCR beta V- and J-gene trimming, according to a later analysis, was linked to a missense DCLRE1C variant. Altogether, 150 to 200 TCR beta chains were recorded as cytomegalovirus-associated.

The receptor was derived from a woman between 40 and 55 years old in good health and CMV-seropositive. Sequencing was performed on PBMCs.

The CDR3 is CASTGTGDGYTF. The DNA for the CDR3 is TGTGCCAGTACCGGGACAGGGGATGGCTACACCTTC. V usage is TRBV19 and J usage is TRBJ1-2; 10 bases map to TRBD1. The CDR3 consists of 12 residues. Germline V lookup: CDR1 LNHDA, CDR2 SQIVND (reference sequence). The V gene end was trimmed by 7 bases and the J gene end by 6 bases; junction bases not matched to a gene: 2. The full variable domain, with the rest looked up from reference TRBV19 and TRBJ1-2, is DGGITQSPKYLFRKEGQNVTLSCEQNLNHDAMYWYRQDPGQGLRLIYYSQIVNDFQKGDIAEGYSVSREKKESFPLTVTSAQKNPTAFYLCASTGTGDGYTFGSGTRLTVV.